What follows are 32 T cell receptor beta chains derived from one specimen sequenced in a study of blood T cells in healthy people across ages. The use of a sample-barcoded 5' primer and a J-beta primer mix characterized a second PCR of about 7 to 12 cycles. TCRdb ran MiXCR on the 5' RACE reads and lists one entry per CDR3 protein. The sample carries hundreds of thousands of distinct CDR3 sequences, about half recorded once. The specimen was blood. These receptors all stem from a woman in her sixties in good health.

V and J are TRBV4-3 and TRBJ2-4, with D possibly TRBD1 on 5 matching bases. Looked up from germline, CDR1 is LGHNA and CDR2 is YSLEER. V was cut by 1 base and J by 8 bases, with 15 bases left in between. CDR3 length: 15 residues. CDR3 protein: CASSQGSGLADIQYF. CDR3 DNA sequence: TGCGCCAGCAGCCAAGGTTCAGGGTTGGCGGACATTCAGTACTTC.

The V and J genes are TRBV4-2 and TRBJ2-1, with 9 bases lining up with TRBD2. J was trimmed by 11 bases and V by 1 base; bases with no gene match: 12. This CDR3 has 16 amino acids. Per germline, CDR1 LGHNA and CDR2 YNFKEQ. The CDR3 reads CASSQAGTSSGAQQFF. The DNA for the CDR3 is TGTGCCAGCAGCCAAGCCGGGACTAGCAGCGGGGCACAGCAGTTCTTC.

This chain uses TRBV6-5 with TRBJ2-1; 11 nucleotides align to TRBD2. This CDR3 spans 18 amino acids. The ends lost 0 bases at V and 7 bases at J; junction bases unmatched: 11. Germline V gives CDR1 MNHEY, CDR2 SVGAGI. The CDR3 spells CASSYSMGLAGGLNEQFF. The CDR3 nucleotides are TGTGCCAGCAGTTACTCGATGGGGCTAGCGGGAGGTCTAAATGAGCAGTTCTTC.

The chain recombines TRBV20-1 with TRBJ2-3; no clear D. Germline CDR1 reads DFQATT; CDR2 reads SNEGSKA (reference sequence). The CDR3 extends over 15 amino acids. V lost 1 base and J 0 bases, leaving 11 bases between the germline ends. The CDR3 DNA reads TGCAGTGCTAGAGTGGAGAGCTCTAGCACAGATACGCAGTATTTT. Translating it yields CSARVESSSTDTQYF.

This clonotype appeared many times. The gene calls are TRBV7-2 and TRBJ2-5; tentative D call: TRBD2 (5 bases). In germline, CDR1 is SGHTA, CDR2 FQGNSA. The CDR3 has 11 residues. Trimming cost V 5 bases and J 4 bases, with 5 bases left between them. The CDR3 protein is CASSAGETQYF. CDR3 in DNA: TGTGCCAGCAGCGCGGGAGAGACCCAGTACTTC.

Only a few counts were recorded for this clonotype. J is TRBJ2-1 and V is TRBV6-6; TRBD1 agrees at 8 bases. The CDR3 consists of 12 residues. The junction had 4 bases not matched to a gene; V was cut back by 6 bases and J by 9 bases. Germline V CDR1 and CDR2: MNHNY, SVGAGI (reference sequence). The CDR3, as DNA: TGTGCCAGCAGCGGACAGGGTTTTGAGCAGTTCTTC. Protein: CASSGQGFEQFF.

The genes are TRBV25-1 and TRBJ1-1; D remains ambiguous. The ends were cut back, 6 bases at V and 0 bases at J, with 11 bases in the middle. The CDR3 sequence is 14 residues long. The germline V gene has CDR1 MGHDK and CDR2 SYGVNS. The CDR3 sequence is CASRDVSVNTEAFF. DNA of the CDR3: TGTGCCAGCAGAGACGTATCGGTGAACACTGAAGCTTTCTTT.

V is TRBV6-2 or TRBV6-3 and J is TRBJ2-1, with 12 bases identical to TRBD2. The CDR3 consists of 15 residues. In germline, CDR1 is MNHEY, CDR2 SVGEGT. The V and J ends lost 5 bases and 8 bases, in that order; junction bases with no gene match: 7. CDR3: CASSRTSGVSYEQFF. The CDR3 coding sequence is TGTGCCAGCAGTCGGACTAGCGGGGTGTCGTATGAGCAGTTCTTC.

The chain carries TRBV6-1 and TRBJ2-7; TRBD2 might be the D (6 bases). CDR1 MNHNS and CDR2 SASEGT come from the germline V gene. The CDR3 sequence is 15 residues long. Deletions cut 10 bases from V and 0 bases from J, with 19 bases between. CDR3 nucleotide sequence: TGTGCCACCCCAATGGGTAGCGGTAGCTCCTACGAGCAGTACTTC. Translating it yields CATPMGSGSSYEQYF.

This clonotype has a handful of counts. The chain links TRBV7-2 to TRBJ1-5, with D possibly TRBD1 on 5 matching bases. Trimming removed 2 bases at V and 7 bases at J, with 6 bases between. Germline lookup yields CDR1 SGHTA and CDR2 FQGNSA. This CDR3 region has 12 residues. As DNA, the CDR3 is TGTGCCAGCAGCTTACGGGGCCAGCCCCAGCATTTT. This sequence encodes CASSLRGQPQHF.

This clonotype was observed a few times. CDR3 sequence reads: CASSFFPSLGTEAFF. CDR3 DNA: TGTGCCAGCAGCTTTTTTCCCTCCCTCGGCACTGAAGCTTTCTTT. The rearrangement uses TRBV7-2 and TRBJ1-1; D call uncertain. The ends were cut back, 3 bases at V and 4 bases at J, with 15 bases in the middle. Per the germline V gene, CDR1 is SGHTA and CDR2 is FQGNSA. The CDR3 totals 15 residues.

Written as DNA, the CDR3 is TGCAGTGCTAGAGATCCCCGACAGGGAATGTACGAGCAGTACTTC. It codes for CSARDPRQGMYEQYF. The chain joins TRBV20-1 to TRBJ2-7; TRBD1 aligns across 7 bases. CDR1 and CDR2 (germline): DFQATT, SNEGSKA (reference sequence). The CDR3 runs to 15 residues. The V segment lost 0 bases and the J segment 4 bases; nucleotides outside the gene matches: 9.

This sequence joins TRBV24-1 and TRBJ2-1; no definite D call. Germline lookup yields CDR1 KGHDR and CDR2 SFDVKD. The CDR3 extends over 12 amino acids. V was trimmed by 3 bases and J by 8 bases, leaving 7 bases between them. The CDR3 nucleotides are TGTGCCACCAGTGATGGGCGCGATGAGCAGTTCTTC. This gives the protein CATSDGRDEQFF.

This sequence joins TRBV25-1 and TRBJ2-1, with TRBD2 matching over 10 bases. J gave up 1 base and V 1 base, and 7 bases lay outside the gene matches. Germline V CDR1 and CDR2: MGHDK, SYGVNS. This CDR3 spans 18 amino acids. The CDR3 DNA reads TGTGCCAGCAGTGAATTTCAGCGGGAGGGCCATTCCTACAATGAGCAGTTCTTC. The encoded protein is CASSEFQREGHSYNEQFF.

V and J are TRBV7-9 and TRBJ1-1, with D maybe TRBD1 (6 bases). V gave up 2 bases and J gave up 1 base, with 8 bases separating them. Germline CDR1 and CDR2: SEHNR and FQNEAQ (reference sequence). The CDR3 has 14 amino acids. The CDR3 region has the DNA TGTGCCAGCAGCTTAAAGGACAGGAACACTGAAGCTTTCTTT. Its protein is CASSLKDRNTEAFF.

This chain uses TRBV27 with TRBJ2-1, with a tentative D call TRBD2 (7 bases). The V and J ends lost 1 base and 5 bases respectively, with 12 bases between them. The CDR3 spans 15 residues. CDR1 MNHEY and CDR2 SMNVEV come from the germline V gene (reference sequence). CDR3 nucleotide sequence: TGTGCCAGCAGTTTATGGCAGGGGAGGGACAATGAGCAGTTCTTC. Protein product: CASSLWQGRDNEQFF.

The rearrangement uses TRBV5-4 and TRBJ2-5; TRBD2 is a possible D gene (5 bases). Trimming removed 0 bases at V and 4 bases at J, with 13 bases between. Germline V gene data show CDR1 as SGHNT and CDR2 as YYREEE (reference sequence). There are 15 residues in the CDR3. The CDR3 region is CASSLGERKVETQYF. CDR3 in DNA: TGTGCCAGCAGCTTGGGGGAGCGGAAGGTAGAGACCCAGTACTTC.

In the case of this clonotype: This may come from a read error, since a much larger clone is one base off. J is TRBJ1-5 and V is TRBV12-3 or TRBV12-4; maybe TRBD1 (5 bases). The CDR3 runs 14 residues. CDR3 DNA: TGTGTCAGCAGACCTGGACACCTTAATCAGCCCCAGCATTTT. Translation: CVSRPGHLNQPQHF.

The chain combines TRBV20-1 with TRBJ1-5, with D maybe TRBD1 (5 bases). V lost 6 bases and J lost 5, with 17 bases in between. Germline V gene data show CDR1 as DFQATT and CDR2 as SNEGSKA (reference sequence). CDR3 length: 14 residues. CDR3 residues: CSAPGKVGDQPQHF. The CDR3 nucleotides are TGCAGTGCCCCAGGGAAGGTCGGGGATCAGCCCCAGCATTTT.

The V and J genes are TRBV2 and TRBJ2-1; 14 bases are a match to TRBD2. Germline lookup yields CDR1 SNHLY and CDR2 FYNNEI. V shed 7 bases and J 5 bases; nucleotides not matched to a gene: 4. The CDR3 is 15 amino acids. This chain's CDR3 is CASIRLAGGHNEQFF. For the CDR3, the DNA is TGTGCCAGCATTAGACTAGCGGGAGGGCACAATGAGCAGTTCTTC.

The rearrangement uses TRBV7-2 and TRBJ2-2; maybe TRBD2 (6 bases). The length of the CDR3 is 12 residues. Trimming removed 11 bases from V and 3 bases from J, with 10 bases in between. Germline V gene data show CDR1 as SGHTA and CDR2 as FQGNSA. Here the CDR3 DNA reads TGTGCCGGCGGGAAGTACACCGGGGAGCTGTTTTTT. Its translation: CAGGKYTGELFF.

The chain couples TRBV20-1 to TRBJ2-4; 8 bases are a match to TRBD1. The end of the DNA is better explained by TRBJ2-7, so the J call may be wrong. The length of the CDR3 is 16 residues. Germline V gene data show CDR1 as DFQATT and CDR2 as SNEGSKA (reference sequence). The CDR3 DNA follows: TGCAGTGCTGGGCCCATACGACAGGGGAAGACCTACGAGCAGTACTTC. This sequence encodes CSAGPIRQGKTYEQYF.

This chain joins TRBV7-2 and TRBJ2-3; no definite D call. V dropped 3 bases and J dropped 4 bases, with 11 bases sitting between them. This CDR3 comprises 14 residues. Germline V gives CDR1 SGHTA, CDR2 FQGNSA. CDR3 amino acids: CASSLGAYADTQYF. In nucleotides, the CDR3 is TGTGCCAGCAGCTTGGGCGCGTACGCAGATACGCAGTATTTT.

The CDR3 reads CAWSQDIKDTF. CDR3 in DNA: TGTGCCTGGAGTCAGGACATCAAGGACACCTTC. The J gene is TRBJ1-2, the V gene TRBV30; perhaps TRBD1 as D (5 bases). This CDR3 contains 11 residues. Deletions cut 2 bases from V and 12 bases from J, with 13 bases between. Looked up from germline, CDR1 is GTSNPN and CDR2 is SVGIG (reference sequence).

The chain recombines TRBV5-5 with TRBJ2-7; D tentatively reads TRBD1 or TRBD2 (5 bases each). The ends were cut back, 2 bases at V and 7 bases at J, with 16 bases in the middle. This CDR3 is 14 amino acids long. CDR1 is SGHKS, CDR2 YYEKEE, per germline (reference sequence). Here the CDR3 reads CASSLRPGHGEQYF. The CDR3 DNA reads TGTGCCAGCAGCTTACGGCCGGGGCATGGTGAGCAGTACTTC.

This sequence joins TRBV20-1 and TRBJ1-2; D unresolved. The V end was cut by 2 bases, the J end by 3 bases, with 4 bases between. The CDR3 totals 11 residues. Germline-derived CDR1 and CDR2 are DFQATT and SNEGSKA (reference sequence). The CDR3 reads CSARRDYGYTF. The CDR3 region has the DNA TGCAGTGCTAGAAGGGACTATGGCTACACCTTC.

The chain has TRBV29-1 and TRBJ1-1; TRBD1 is a possible D gene (5 bases). Trimming removed 2 bases from V and 1 base from J, with 14 bases in between. Germline V gene lookup returns CDR1 SQVTM and CDR2 ANQGSEA. The CDR3 has 15 residues. Here the CDR3 DNA reads TGCAGCGTTGAAAATGGGGCCACGGGGAACACTGAAGCTTTCTTT. Its translation: CSVENGATGNTEAFF.

The gene calls are TRBV18 and TRBJ2-5; D is possibly TRBD2 (5 bases). The CDR3 has 14 residues. V was trimmed by 2 bases and J by 2 bases, leaving 9 bases between them. CDR1 is KGHSH and CDR2 is LQKENI in the germline V gene. This CDR3 reads CASSPVRTQETQYF. CDR3 nucleotides: TGTGCCAGCTCACCAGTTAGGACTCAAGAGACCCAGTACTTC.

This clonotype showed up just a few times. The chain joins TRBV19 to TRBJ2-1; 9 positions match TRBD2. Germline lookup yields CDR1 LNHDA and CDR2 SQIVND (reference sequence). CDR3 size: 14 residues. V gave up 6 bases and J gave up 3 bases; unmatched junction bases: 3. The CDR3 protein is CASRREGLYNEQFF. The CDR3 coding sequence is TGTGCCAGTAGGCGGGAGGGCCTCTACAATGAGCAGTTCTTC.

Here the CDR3 reads CAISVGLAGSTDTQYF. The CDR3 nucleotides read TGTGCCATCAGTGTCGGACTAGCGGGGTCCACAGATACGCAGTATTTT. The V call is TRBV10-3, the J call TRBJ2-3, with 12 positions matching TRBD2. V dropped 4 bases and J dropped 2; count of bases not matched to a gene: 4. Per germline, CDR1 ENHRY and CDR2 SYGVKD. CDR3 length equals 16 residues.

This clonotype was picked up a small number of times. The V call is TRBV7-9, the J call TRBJ2-5; D is perhaps TRBD2 (6 bases). V gave up 3 bases and J gave up 2 bases, with 13 bases separating them. This CDR3 is 15 amino acids long. Germline V gene sequence: CDR1 SEHNR, CDR2 FQNEAQ (reference sequence). Written as DNA, the CDR3 is TGTGCCAGCAGCTTGGGAGCGGGCGAACAAGAGACCCAGTACTTC. It is translated as CASSLGAGEQETQYF.

Worth noting for this clonotype: The junction and the germline gene differ at one end; a read error may be behind it. This rearrangement joins TRBV10-3 to TRBJ2-1; D might be TRBD2 (6 bases). Germline V gives CDR1 ENHRY, CDR2 SYGVKD. The CDR3 length is 17 residues. CDR3 bases: TGTGCCATCAGTGAGTCGGAGTTCGGGAAGGACTACAATGAGCGGTTCTTC. This sequence encodes CAISESEFGKDYNERFF.